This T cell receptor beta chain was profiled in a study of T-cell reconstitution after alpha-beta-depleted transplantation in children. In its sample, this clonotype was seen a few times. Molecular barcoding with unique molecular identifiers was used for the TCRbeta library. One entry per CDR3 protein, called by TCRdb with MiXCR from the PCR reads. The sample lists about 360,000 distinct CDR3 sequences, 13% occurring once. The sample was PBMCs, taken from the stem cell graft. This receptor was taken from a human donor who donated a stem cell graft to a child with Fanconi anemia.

CDR3 DNA sequence: TGTGCCAGCAGCTTATCCTCGGTGTTTTATAGCAATCAGCCCCAGCATTTT. Residues: CASSLSSVFYSNQPQHF. The rearrangement uses TRBV7-8 and TRBJ1-5; D is ambiguous. V was shortened by 2 bases and J by 0 bases, with 14 bases between the two germline ends. CDR3 length equals 17 residues. CDR1 and CDR2 (germline): SGHVS, FQNEAQ. The variable domain in full, completed from reference TRBV7-8 and TRBJ1-5, reads GAGVSQSPRYKVAKRGQDVALRCDPISGHVSLFWYQQALGQGPEFLTYFQNEAQLDKSGLPSDRFFAERPEGSVSTLKIQRTQQEDSAVYLCASSLSSVFYSNQPQHFGDGTRLSIL.